The following is a T cell receptor beta chain sequence with its context. Repertoires were generated with immunoSEQ multiplex PCR, while TCRdb's copy carries only in-frame clones and drops some. The data hold approximately 50,000 clones, with roughly 84% observed a single time. Germline assignment: CDR1 SGHNT and CDR2 YYREEE (reference sequence). The V and J ends lost 4 bases and 5 bases, in that order; junction bases with no gene match: 5. The CDR3 consists of 15 residues. The record originates from a study of blood T cell repertoires in COVID-19. V and J are TRBV5-4 and TRBJ1-5; TRBD1 agrees at 11 bases. The sequence was obtained from a man in his 70s with active COVID-19. The sequenced material came from peripheral blood. CDR3 nucleotide sequence: TGTGCCAGCAGCCAGGACAGGGGGCCTCATCAGCCCCAGCATTTT. Protein sequence: CASSQDRGPHQPQHF.